This T cell receptor (beta chain) was recorded in a study of T-cell reconstitution after alpha-beta-depleted transplantation in children. Unique molecular identifiers were incorporated into the prepared TCRbeta library. In TCRdb, the PCR reads were re-called with MiXCR into one record per CDR3 protein. Of approximately 240,000 distinct CDR3 sequences listed, 9.7% were seen once; the top ten hold approximately 5.4%. CDR1 is MNHEY, CDR2 SVGEGT, per germline. This CDR3 has 13 residues. On this clonotype itself: Germline and junction disagree at one end, which may indicate a read error.

The specimen comprised PBMCs from the stem cell graft donor, sampled from the stem cell graft. The clonotype was recovered from a human donor who donated a stem cell graft to a child with SCID. The rearrangement joins TRBV6-2 or TRBV6-3 to TRBJ1-2; TRBD1 matches at 8 bases. The CDR3 here is CASRTAGGNGDTF. The CDR3 nucleotides read TGTGCCAGCAGAACGGCAGGGGGCAATGGCGACACCTTC.